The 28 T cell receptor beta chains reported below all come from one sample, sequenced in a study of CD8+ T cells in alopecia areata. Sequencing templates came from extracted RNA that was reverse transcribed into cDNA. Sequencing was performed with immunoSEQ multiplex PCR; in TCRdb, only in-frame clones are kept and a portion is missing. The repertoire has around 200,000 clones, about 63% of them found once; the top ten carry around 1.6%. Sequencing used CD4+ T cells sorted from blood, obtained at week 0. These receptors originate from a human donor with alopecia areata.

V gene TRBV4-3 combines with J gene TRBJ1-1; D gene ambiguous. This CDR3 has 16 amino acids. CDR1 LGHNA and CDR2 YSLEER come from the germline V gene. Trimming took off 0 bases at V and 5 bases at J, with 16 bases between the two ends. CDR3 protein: CASSQDGVSSRTEAFF. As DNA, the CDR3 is TGCGCCAGCAGCCAAGATGGCGTCAGCTCGAGGACTGAAGCTTTCTTT.

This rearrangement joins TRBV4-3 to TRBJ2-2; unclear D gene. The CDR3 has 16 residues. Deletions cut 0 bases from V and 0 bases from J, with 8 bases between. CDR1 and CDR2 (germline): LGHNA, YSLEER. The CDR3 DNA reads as TGCGCCAGCAGCCAAGAAGGCTCTTCGAACACCGGGGAGCTGTTTTTT. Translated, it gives CASSQEGSSNTGELFF.

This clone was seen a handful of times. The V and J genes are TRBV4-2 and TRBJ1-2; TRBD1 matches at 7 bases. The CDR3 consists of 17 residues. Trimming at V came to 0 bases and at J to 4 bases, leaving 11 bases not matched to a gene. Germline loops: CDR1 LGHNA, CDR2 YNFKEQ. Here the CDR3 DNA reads TGTGCCAGCAGCCAAGAGGGTCCGGGACAGACAAGCTATGGCTACACCTTC. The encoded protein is CASSQEGPGQTSYGYTF.

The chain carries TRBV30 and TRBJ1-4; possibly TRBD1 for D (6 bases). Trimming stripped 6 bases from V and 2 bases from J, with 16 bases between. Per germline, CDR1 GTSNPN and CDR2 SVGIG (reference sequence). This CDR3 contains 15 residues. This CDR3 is CACQGTLGTNEKLFF. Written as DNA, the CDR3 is TGTGCCTGCCAGGGGACCCTTGGGACTAATGAAAAACTGTTTTTT.

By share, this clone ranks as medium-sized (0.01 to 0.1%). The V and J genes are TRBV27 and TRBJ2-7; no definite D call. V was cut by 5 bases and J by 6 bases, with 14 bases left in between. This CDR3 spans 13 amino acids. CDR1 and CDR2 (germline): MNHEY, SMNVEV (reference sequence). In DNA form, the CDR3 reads TGTGCCAGCAGTCCGAAAAAAATTGGCGAGCAGTACTTC. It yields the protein CASSPKKIGEQYF.

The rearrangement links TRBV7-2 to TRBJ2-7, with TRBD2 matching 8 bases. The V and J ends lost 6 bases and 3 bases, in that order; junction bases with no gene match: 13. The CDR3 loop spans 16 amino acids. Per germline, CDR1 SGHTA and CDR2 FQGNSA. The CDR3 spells CASRANIGTRGYEQYF. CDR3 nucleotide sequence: TGTGCCAGCAGAGCCAACATCGGGACTAGAGGCTACGAGCAGTACTTC.

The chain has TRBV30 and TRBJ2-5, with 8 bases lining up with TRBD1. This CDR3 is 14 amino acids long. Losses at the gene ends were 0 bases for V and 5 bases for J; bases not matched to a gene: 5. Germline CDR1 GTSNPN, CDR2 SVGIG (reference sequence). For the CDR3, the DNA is TGTGCCTGGAGTGTCAGAGCAGGGGGCGAGACCCAGTACTTC. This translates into CAWSVRAGGETQYF. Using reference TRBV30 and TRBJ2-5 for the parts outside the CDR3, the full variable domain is SQTIHQWPATLVQPVGSPLSLECTVEGTSNPNLYWYRQAAGRGLQLLFYSVGIGQISSEVPQNLSASRPQDRQFILSSKKLLLSDSGFYLCAWSVRAGGETQYFGPGTRLLVL.

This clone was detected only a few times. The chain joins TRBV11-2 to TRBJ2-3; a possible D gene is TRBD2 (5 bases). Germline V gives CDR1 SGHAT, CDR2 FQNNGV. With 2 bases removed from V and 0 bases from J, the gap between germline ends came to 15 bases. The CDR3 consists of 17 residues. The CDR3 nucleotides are TGTGCCAGCAGCTTACGGTGGGCGCTAGCAAGCACAGATACGCAGTATTTT. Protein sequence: CASSLRWALASTDTQYF.

The CDR3 nucleotides read TGTGCCAGCAGTGACCGCGAGGGAGGGAGGGGTAATTCACCCCTCCACTTT. Residues: CASSDREGGRGNSPLHF. V usage is TRBV25-1 and J usage is TRBJ1-6; tentatively, D is TRBD1 (5 bases). The CDR3 extends over 17 amino acids. Trimming shortened V by 3 bases and J by 6 bases, and 18 bases separated the two germline ends. In germline, CDR1 is MGHDK, CDR2 SYGVNS.

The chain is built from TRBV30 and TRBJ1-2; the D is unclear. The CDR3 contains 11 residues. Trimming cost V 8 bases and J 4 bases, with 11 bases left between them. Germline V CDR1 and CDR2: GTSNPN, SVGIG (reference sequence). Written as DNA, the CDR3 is TGTGCCACGACGAATTTCTATGGCTACACCTTC. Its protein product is CATTNFYGYTF.

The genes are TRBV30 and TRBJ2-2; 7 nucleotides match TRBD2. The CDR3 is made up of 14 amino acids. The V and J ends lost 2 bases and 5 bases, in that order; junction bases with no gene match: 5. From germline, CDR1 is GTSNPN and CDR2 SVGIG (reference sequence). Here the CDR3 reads CAWSLTLATGELFF. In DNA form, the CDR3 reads TGTGCCTGGAGTCTTACACTAGCGACCGGGGAGCTGTTTTTT.

In DNA, the CDR3 is TGTGCCAGCAGCTTCAGGGGAACTGGCTACACCTTC. As protein: CASSFRGTGYTF. V gene TRBV5-6 combines with J gene TRBJ1-2; weak D call: TRBD1 (6 bases). The germline gives CDR1 SGHDT, CDR2 YYEEEE. There are 12 residues in the CDR3. V lost 2 bases and J lost 7, with 9 bases in between.

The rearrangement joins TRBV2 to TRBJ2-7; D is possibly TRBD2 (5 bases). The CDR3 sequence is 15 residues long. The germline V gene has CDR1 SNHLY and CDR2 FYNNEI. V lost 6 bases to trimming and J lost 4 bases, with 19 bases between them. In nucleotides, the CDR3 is TGTGCCAGCAGCGAGGTGAGGGCAAGGAATTACGAGCAGTACTTC. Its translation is CASSEVRARNYEQYF.

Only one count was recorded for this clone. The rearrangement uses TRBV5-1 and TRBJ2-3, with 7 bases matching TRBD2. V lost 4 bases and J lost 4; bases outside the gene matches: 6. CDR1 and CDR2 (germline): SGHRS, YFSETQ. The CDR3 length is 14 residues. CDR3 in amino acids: CASSEERGSDTQYF. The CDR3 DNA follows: TGCGCCAGCAGCGAGGAGCGGGGATCAGATACGCAGTATTTT.

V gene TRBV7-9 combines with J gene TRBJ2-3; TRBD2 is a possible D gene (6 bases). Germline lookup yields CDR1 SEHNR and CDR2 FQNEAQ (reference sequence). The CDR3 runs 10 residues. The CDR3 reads CAGGTDTQYF. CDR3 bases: TGTGCTGGGGGGACAGATACGCAGTATTTT.

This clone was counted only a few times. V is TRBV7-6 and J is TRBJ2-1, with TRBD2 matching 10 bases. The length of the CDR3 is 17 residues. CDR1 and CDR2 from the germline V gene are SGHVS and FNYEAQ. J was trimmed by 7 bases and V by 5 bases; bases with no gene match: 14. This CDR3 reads CASSPRAAASGGNEQFF. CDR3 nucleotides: TGTGCCAGCAGCCCACGGGCCGCGGCTAGCGGGGGTAATGAGCAGTTCTTC.

The CDR3, as DNA: TGCAGCGTTTCCCCTCCTTCTGAAGCTTTCTTT. Its translation: CSVSPPSEAFF. The chain couples TRBV29-1 to TRBJ1-1; D not certain. The length of the CDR3 is 11 residues. In germline, CDR1 is SQVTM, CDR2 ANQGSEA. The V gene lost 5 bases and the J gene lost 6 bases, with 10 bases spanning the gap.

DNA of the CDR3: TGCAGCGTTGTCCCCCTGTTAGTGCCCACTGAAGCTTTCTTT. It specifies CSVVPLLVPTEAFF. V and J are TRBV29-1 and TRBJ1-1; no clear D. The V gene's germline CDR1 is SQVTM and CDR2 ANQGSEA. The CDR3 is 14 amino acids. V lost 4 bases and J 4 bases, leaving 16 bases between the germline ends.

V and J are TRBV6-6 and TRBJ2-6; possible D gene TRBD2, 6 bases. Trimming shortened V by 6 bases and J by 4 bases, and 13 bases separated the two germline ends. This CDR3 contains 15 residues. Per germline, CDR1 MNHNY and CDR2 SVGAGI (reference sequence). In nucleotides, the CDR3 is TGTGCCAGCAGCAACGGCGGGGCAGGGGCCAACGTCCTGACTTTC. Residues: CASSNGGAGANVLTF.

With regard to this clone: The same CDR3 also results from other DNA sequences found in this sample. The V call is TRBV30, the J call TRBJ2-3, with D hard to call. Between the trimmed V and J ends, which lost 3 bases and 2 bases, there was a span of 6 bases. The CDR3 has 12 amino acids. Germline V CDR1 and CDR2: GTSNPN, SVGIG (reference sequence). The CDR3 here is CAWSGSTDTQYF. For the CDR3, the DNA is TGTGCCTGGAGCGGGTCCACAGATACGCAGTATTTT.

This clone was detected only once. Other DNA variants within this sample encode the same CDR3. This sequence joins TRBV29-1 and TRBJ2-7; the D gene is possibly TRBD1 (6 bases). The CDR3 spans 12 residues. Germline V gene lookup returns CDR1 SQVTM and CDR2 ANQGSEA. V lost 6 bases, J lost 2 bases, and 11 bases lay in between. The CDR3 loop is CSVMTGPYEQYF. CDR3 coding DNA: TGCAGCGTGATGACAGGTCCCTACGAGCAGTACTTC.

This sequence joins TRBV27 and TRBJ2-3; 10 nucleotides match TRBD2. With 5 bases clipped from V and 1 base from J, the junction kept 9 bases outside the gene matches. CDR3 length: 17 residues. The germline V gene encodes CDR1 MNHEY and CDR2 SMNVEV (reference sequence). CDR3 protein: CASSAHPLAGGTDTQYF. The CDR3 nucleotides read TGTGCCAGCAGTGCACACCCGCTAGCGGGGGGCACAGATACGCAGTATTTT.

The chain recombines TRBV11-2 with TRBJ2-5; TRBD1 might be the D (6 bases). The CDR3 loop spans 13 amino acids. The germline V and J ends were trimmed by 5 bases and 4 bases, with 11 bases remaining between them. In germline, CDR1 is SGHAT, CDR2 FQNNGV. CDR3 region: CASSPLGGETQYF. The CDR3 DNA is TGTGCCAGCAGCCCCTTAGGGGGAGAGACCCAGTACTTC.

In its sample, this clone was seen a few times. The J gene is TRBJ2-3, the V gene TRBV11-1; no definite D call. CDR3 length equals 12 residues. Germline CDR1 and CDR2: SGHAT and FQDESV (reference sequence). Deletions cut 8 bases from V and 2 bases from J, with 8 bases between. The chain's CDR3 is CASSYPTDTQYF. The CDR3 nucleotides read TGTGCCAGCTCCTATCCCACAGATACGCAGTATTTT.

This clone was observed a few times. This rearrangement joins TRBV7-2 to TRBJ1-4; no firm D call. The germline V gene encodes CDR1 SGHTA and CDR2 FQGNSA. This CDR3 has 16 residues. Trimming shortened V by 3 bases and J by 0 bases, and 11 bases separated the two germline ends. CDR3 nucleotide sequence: TGTGCCAGCAGCTTGAGCCCTGGAGCAACTAATGAAAAACTGTTTTTT. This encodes CASSLSPGATNEKLFF.

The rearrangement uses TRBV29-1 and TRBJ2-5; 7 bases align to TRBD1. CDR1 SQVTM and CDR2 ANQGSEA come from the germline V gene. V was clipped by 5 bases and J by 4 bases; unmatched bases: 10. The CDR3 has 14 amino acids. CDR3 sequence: CSVFRTGIRETQYF. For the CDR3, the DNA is TGCAGCGTTTTCAGGACAGGTATACGAGAGACCCAGTACTTC.

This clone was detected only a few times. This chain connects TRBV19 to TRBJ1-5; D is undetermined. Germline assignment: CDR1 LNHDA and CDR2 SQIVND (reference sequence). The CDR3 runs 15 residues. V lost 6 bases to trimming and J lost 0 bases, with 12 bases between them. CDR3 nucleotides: TGTGCCAGTAGGATGGAAGATTATAGCAATCAGCCCCAGCATTTT. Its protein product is CASRMEDYSNQPQHF.

Written as DNA, the CDR3 is TGCGCCAGCAGCCAAGATACAGGCACTGGGGCCAACGTCCTGACTTTC. This codes for CASSQDTGTGANVLTF. V and J are TRBV4-3 and TRBJ2-6; D possibly corresponds to TRBD1 (5 bases). Trimming pared 0 bases from V and 2 bases from J, leaving 8 bases between. The V gene's germline CDR1 is LGHNA and CDR2 YSLEER. The CDR3 is made up of 16 amino acids.